This T cell receptor (beta chain) derives from a study of blood T cell repertoires in COVID-19. Study overall: Sites across the United States, Italy and Spain contributed samples from acute and convalescent COVID-19. The analysed material was cDNA or gDNA that came from T cells, B-cell-depleted T cells, or PBMCs.

This CDR3 region has 12 residues. Between the trimmed V and J ends, which lost 8 bases and 2 bases, there was a span of 10 bases. Germline V CDR1 and CDR2: MGHDK, SYGVNS. How the authors handled the data: It was from reference gene primer amplification that nucleated cell counts were estimated. Only in-frame clones appear in the TCRdb table, and some are missing; sequencing was by immunoSEQ multiplex PCR. V and J calls and clone size come straight from that table; D and trimming were deduced from the DNA. The table lists around 130,000 clones, roughly three quarters of them singletons, with roughly 7.9% in the top ten. This clone was observed a handful of times.

The receptor comes from a human donor in a cohort sampled during active COVID-19. Sequenced: peripheral blood. V and J are TRBV25-1 and TRBJ2-7, with D possibly matching TRBD2 (5 bases). The CDR3, as DNA: TGTGCCAGCGGACTTTGGCCCTACGAGCAGTACTTC. It encodes CASGLWPYEQYF.